This paragraph reports one T cell receptor beta chain. The record originates from a study of T cells expressing NK-cell markers. With UMIs, 5'RACE template switching was used to make TCR beta cDNA. Using the 5' RACE reads, TCRdb records one entry per CDR3 protein without DNA. The sample spans around 550,000 distinct CDR3 sequences; the ten largest clones claim about 3.6%. Input material: blood T cells: a sorted CD56 or NKG2C T cell subset, CD4+ or CD8+ T cells, or bulk PBMC T cells (not recorded which). This receptor was obtained from a man between 18 and 29 years old in good health.

The CDR3: CAISESRDSAEQYF. The chain has TRBV10-3 and TRBJ2-7; the D call of TRBD2 rests on TCRdb alone, since no DNA is present to check it. The CDR3 spans 14 residues. The germline V gene encodes CDR1 ENHRY and CDR2 SYGVKD.